This T cell receptor beta chain was profiled in a study of T-cell reconstitution after alpha-beta-depleted transplantation in children. The study's findings and limits: About two months after transplant, alpha-beta T cells reportedly came from several hundred expanded graft clones.

This clonotype was observed a few times. The antigen is undetermined. Unique molecular identifiers were used to barcode this TCRbeta library. TCRdb used MiXCR to reprocess the PCR reads, holding one entry per CDR3 protein. Of 500,000 to 600,000 distinct CDR3 sequences in the sample, 27% were seen once. Sequencing used PBMCs, obtained before TCRalphabeta/CD19-depleted stem cell transplant. This clonotype was sampled from a boy under two years old with Wiskott-Aldrich syndrome, due to receive a stem cell transplant.

This CDR3 reads CASTDSTGAYEQYF. DNA of the CDR3: TGTGCCAGCACCGACAGTACAGGGGCCTACGAGCAGTACTTC. This chain joins TRBV2 and TRBJ2-7, with TRBD1 matching over 7 bases. Germline V gives CDR1 SNHLY, CDR2 FYNNEI. V shed 7 bases and J 2 bases; nucleotides not matched to a gene: 8. The CDR3 is made up of 14 amino acids.